The 18 T cell receptor beta chains reported below all come from one sample, sequenced in a study of blood T cell repertoires in COVID-19. Repertoires were generated with immunoSEQ multiplex PCR, while TCRdb's copy carries only in-frame clones and drops some. The sample consists of over 300,000 clones, 70% to 90% of them appearing once. What was sequenced was peripheral blood. The receptor source for this set is a human donor in a cohort sampled during active COVID-19.

The chain uses TRBV6-5 and TRBJ2-1; 12 bases align to TRBD2. Germline loops: CDR1 MNHEY, CDR2 SVGAGI. V gave up 4 bases and J gave up 8 bases; unmatched junction bases: 9. The CDR3 is 16 amino acids. The CDR3 DNA is TGTGCCAGCAGTTCCCCCAGACTAGCGGGGGTAGATGAGCAGTTCTTC. This sequence encodes CASSSPRLAGVDEQFF.

This rearrangement joins TRBV7-9 to TRBJ2-7; a possible D gene is TRBD2 (5 bases). Trimming stripped 10 bases from V and 2 bases from J, with 9 bases between. The CDR3 has 11 residues. Germline CDR1 reads SEHNR; CDR2 reads FQNEAQ (reference sequence). This CDR3 reads CATGLPYEQYF. The CDR3 DNA reads TGTGCCACCGGACTGCCCTACGAGCAGTACTTC.

The chain joins TRBV19 to TRBJ1-1; D is ambiguous. Germline CDR1 reads LNHDA; CDR2 reads SQIVND (reference sequence). The CDR3 spans 14 residues. Trimming took off 0 bases at V and 5 bases at J, with 10 bases between the two ends. Written as DNA, the CDR3 is TGTGCCAGTAGTATAGATCGACACAAGACTGAAGCTTTCTTT. Residues: CASSIDRHKTEAFF.

The V call is TRBV3-1 (or the pseudogene TRBV3-2), the J call TRBJ2-1; D unclear. Germline V gene sequence: CDR1 LGHDT, CDR2 YNNKEL (reference sequence). Trimming removed 0 bases at V and 9 bases at J, with 6 bases between. The CDR3 is 12 amino acids. CDR3 sequence: CASSQDVSEQFF. The CDR3, as DNA: TGTGCCAGCAGCCAAGATGTGAGTGAGCAGTTCTTC.

The chain links TRBV24-1 to TRBJ2-1, with TRBD1 identical over 10 bases. CDR3 length equals 15 residues. V dropped 4 bases and J dropped 4; count of bases not matched to a gene: 3. CDR1 is KGHDR and CDR2 is SFDVKD in the germline V gene. CDR3 protein: CATSESGQGYNEQFF. CDR3 DNA sequence: TGTGCCACCAGTGAATCGGGACAGGGGTACAATGAGCAGTTCTTC.

This clone was detected ten times or more. At the DNA level, this CDR3 is encoded by other sequences in the same sample as well. The chain has TRBV12-3 or TRBV12-4 and TRBJ1-1; no clear D. The CDR3 sequence is 13 residues long. V lost 1 base, J lost 4 bases, and 7 bases lay in between. The CDR3 reads CASSLGGGTEAFF. The CDR3 DNA reads TGTGCCAGCAGTTTAGGAGGCGGCACTGAAGCTTTCTTT.

The sample holds a few counts of this clone. The chain employs TRBV25-1 and TRBJ2-7; 7 positions match TRBD1. Germline V lookup: CDR1 MGHDK, CDR2 SYGVNS. V lost 4 bases to trimming and J lost 6 bases; unmatched junction nucleotides: 9. The CDR3 consists of 14 residues. As DNA, the CDR3 is TGTGCCAGCAGTGCAAGACAGGGAGTTGGCGAGCAGTACTTC. The encoded protein is CASSARQGVGEQYF.

The chain has TRBV5-4 and TRBJ1-1; D is unclear. There are 12 residues in the CDR3. Germline-derived CDR1 and CDR2 are SGHNT and YYREEE (reference sequence). V was cut by 4 bases and J by 7 bases, with 11 bases left in between. CDR3 bases: TGTGCCAGCAGCCAGCCCGGGTATGAAGCTTTCTTT. Translated: CASSQPGYEAFF.

With respect to this clone: Distinct nucleotide sequences in the sample also encode this CDR3. The genes are TRBV24-1 and TRBJ2-2; 9 bases fit TRBD1. Germline V gene data show CDR1 as KGHDR and CDR2 as SFDVKD. Trimming cost V 4 bases and J 4 bases; bases outside gene matches: 3. This CDR3 spans 15 amino acids. CDR3 DNA: TGTGCCACCAGTGACCCGGGACAGGGCACCGGGGAGCTGTTTTTT. Translating gives CATSDPGQGTGELFF.

The chain couples TRBV7-8 to TRBJ2-1; 14 bases are shared with TRBD2. Per germline, CDR1 SGHVS and CDR2 FQNEAQ. V shed 1 base and J 0 bases; nucleotides not matched to a gene: 8. The CDR3 covers 20 residues. In DNA, the CDR3 is TGTGCCAGCAGCTTAGTAGAGGGACTAGCGGGGGTTAGCTCCTACAATGAGCAGTTCTTC. Protein: CASSLVEGLAGVSSYNEQFF.

The chain has TRBV2 and TRBJ1-2; 7 positions match TRBD1. The V and J ends lost 6 bases and 5 bases, in that order; junction bases with no gene match: 21. The CDR3 sequence is 18 residues long. Germline CDR1 and CDR2: SNHLY and FYNNEI. The CDR3, as DNA: TGTGCCAGCAGCTTCCGCCGGGACAGACAACCACTTACTTATGGCTACACCTTC. Its translation is CASSFRRDRQPLTYGYTF.

CDR3 amino acids: CASRPGLAGTYEQYF. The CDR3 DNA reads as TGCGCCAGCAGACCGGGACTAGCGGGAACCTACGAGCAGTACTTC. V and J are TRBV10-1 and TRBJ2-7, with TRBD2 matching 13 bases. Per the germline V gene, CDR1 is WNHNN and CDR2 is SYGVQD (reference sequence). The V and J ends lost 6 bases and 2 bases, in that order; junction bases with no gene match: 4. CDR3 length: 15 residues.

This chain uses TRBV25-1 with TRBJ1-3, with TRBD1 identical over 7 bases. V dropped 5 bases and J dropped 3; count of bases not matched to a gene: 7. The CDR3 runs 15 residues. The germline V gene encodes CDR1 MGHDK and CDR2 SYGVNS. In DNA form, the CDR3 reads TGTGCCAGCAGTCAACAGGGGTTGGGTGGAAACACCATATATTTT. Translated, it gives CASSQQGLGGNTIYF.

V usage is TRBV6-4 and J usage is TRBJ2-7; 8 bases are a match to TRBD1. The germline gives CDR1 MRHNA, CDR2 SNTAGT. Trimming removed 2 bases from V and 0 bases from J; junction bases left unmatched: 6. The CDR3 is made up of 16 amino acids. CDR3 region: CASSDTDRGLSYEQYF. The CDR3 DNA sequence: TGTGCCAGCAGTGACACCGACAGGGGCCTCTCCTACGAGCAGTACTTC.

This chain connects TRBV7-9 to TRBJ1-1; a possible D gene is TRBD1 (5 bases). Germline V gene data show CDR1 as SEHNR and CDR2 as FQNEAQ (reference sequence). Trimming removed 0 bases at V and 10 bases at J, with 15 bases between. CDR3 length: 14 residues. The CDR3 loop reads CASSLASGPGVAFF. In nucleotides, the CDR3 is TGTGCCAGCAGCTTAGCGTCAGGGCCTGGAGTAGCTTTCTTT.

This clone was counted only a few times. V usage is TRBV24-1 and J usage is TRBJ2-2, with a weak D call TRBD2 (6 bases). Germline lookup yields CDR1 KGHDR and CDR2 SFDVKD. The V and J ends lost 2 bases and 4 bases respectively, with 16 bases between them. The CDR3 loop spans 17 amino acids. The CDR3 is CATSDWPGRFSTGELFF. The CDR3 DNA follows: TGTGCCACCAGTGATTGGCCAGGGAGGTTTAGCACCGGGGAGCTGTTTTTT.

The chain uses TRBV4-1 and TRBJ1-1; possible D gene TRBD1, 6 bases. Looked up from germline, CDR1 is MGHRA and CDR2 is YSYEKL. Trimming pared 3 bases from V and 5 bases from J, leaving 16 bases between. This CDR3 has 15 amino acids. The CDR3 nucleotides are TGCGCCAGCAGCCATCGAACAGGGTGGGGGACTGAAGCTTTCTTT. It codes for CASSHRTGWGTEAFF.

The chain employs TRBV18 and TRBJ1-5, with TRBD1 matching 9 bases. This CDR3 is 18 amino acids long. Germline assignment: CDR1 KGHSH and CDR2 LQKENI. Trimming at V came to 6 bases and at J to 4 bases, leaving 16 bases not matched to a gene. Here the CDR3 DNA reads TGTGCCAGCTCCCCGGGACAGGGCCTGCAAGGCGGTAATCAGCCCCAGCATTTT. Amino acid sequence: CASSPGQGLQGGNQPQHF.